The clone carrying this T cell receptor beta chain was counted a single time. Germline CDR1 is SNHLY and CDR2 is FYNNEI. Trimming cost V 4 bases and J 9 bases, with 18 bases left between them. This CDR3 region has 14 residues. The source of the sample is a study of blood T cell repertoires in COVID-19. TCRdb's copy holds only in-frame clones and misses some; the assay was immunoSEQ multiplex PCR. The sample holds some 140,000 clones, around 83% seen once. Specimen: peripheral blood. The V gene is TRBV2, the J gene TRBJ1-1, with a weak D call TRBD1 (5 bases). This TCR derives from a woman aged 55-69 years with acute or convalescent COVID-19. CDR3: CASSGGQVGRKAFF. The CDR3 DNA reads TGTGCCAGCAGTGGCGGACAAGTGGGTAGAAAAGCTTTCTTT.